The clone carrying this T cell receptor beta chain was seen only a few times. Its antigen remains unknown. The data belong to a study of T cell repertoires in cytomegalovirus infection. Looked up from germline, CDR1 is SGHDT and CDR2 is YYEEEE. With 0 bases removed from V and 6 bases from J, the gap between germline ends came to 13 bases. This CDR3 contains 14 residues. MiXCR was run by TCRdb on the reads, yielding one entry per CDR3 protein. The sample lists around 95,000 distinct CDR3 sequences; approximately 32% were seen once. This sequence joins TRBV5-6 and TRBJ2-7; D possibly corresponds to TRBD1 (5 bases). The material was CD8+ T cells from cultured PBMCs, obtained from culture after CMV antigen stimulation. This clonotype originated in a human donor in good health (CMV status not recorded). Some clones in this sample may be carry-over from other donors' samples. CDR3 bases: TGTGCCAGCAGCTTGGGTCAGGGAACGCGCGAGCAGTACTTC. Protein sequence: CASSLGQGTREQYF.